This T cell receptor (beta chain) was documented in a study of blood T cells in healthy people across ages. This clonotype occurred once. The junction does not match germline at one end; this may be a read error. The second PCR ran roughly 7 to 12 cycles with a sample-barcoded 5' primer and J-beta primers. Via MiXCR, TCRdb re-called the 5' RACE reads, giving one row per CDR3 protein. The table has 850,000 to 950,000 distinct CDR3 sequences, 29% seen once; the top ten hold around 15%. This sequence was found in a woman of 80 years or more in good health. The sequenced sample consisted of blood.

Written as DNA, the CDR3 is TGTACCAGCACCGTTTCGAGTAACTATGGCTACACCTTC. It is translated as CTSTVSSNYGYTF. This chain connects TRBV28 to TRBJ1-2, with no clear D. Germline lookup yields CDR1 MDHEN and CDR2 SYDVKM. The CDR3 contains 13 residues.